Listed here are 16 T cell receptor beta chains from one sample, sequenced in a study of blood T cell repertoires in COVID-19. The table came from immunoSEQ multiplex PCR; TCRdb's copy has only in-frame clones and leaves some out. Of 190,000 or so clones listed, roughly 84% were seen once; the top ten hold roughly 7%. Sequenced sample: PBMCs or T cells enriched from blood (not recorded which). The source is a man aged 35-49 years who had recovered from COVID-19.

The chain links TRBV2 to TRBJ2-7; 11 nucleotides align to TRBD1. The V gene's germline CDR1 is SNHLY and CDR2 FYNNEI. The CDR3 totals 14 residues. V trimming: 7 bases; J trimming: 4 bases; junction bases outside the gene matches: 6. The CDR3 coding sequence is TGTGCCAGCAATAACCGGGACAGGGGGTACGAGCAGTACTTC. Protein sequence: CASNNRDRGYEQYF.

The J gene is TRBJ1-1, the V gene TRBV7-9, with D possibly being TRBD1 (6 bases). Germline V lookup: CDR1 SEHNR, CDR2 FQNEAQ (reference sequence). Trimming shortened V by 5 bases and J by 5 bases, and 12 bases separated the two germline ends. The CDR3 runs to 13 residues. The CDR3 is CASSKQGLTEAFF. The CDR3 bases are TGTGCCAGCAGCAAACAGGGTCTAACTGAAGCTTTCTTT.

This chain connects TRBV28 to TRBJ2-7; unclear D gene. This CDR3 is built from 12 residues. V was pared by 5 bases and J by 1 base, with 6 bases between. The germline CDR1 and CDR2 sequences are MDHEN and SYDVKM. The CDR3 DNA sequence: TGTGCCAGCAGTCCTCTATCCTACGAGCAGTACTTC. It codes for CASSPLSYEQYF.

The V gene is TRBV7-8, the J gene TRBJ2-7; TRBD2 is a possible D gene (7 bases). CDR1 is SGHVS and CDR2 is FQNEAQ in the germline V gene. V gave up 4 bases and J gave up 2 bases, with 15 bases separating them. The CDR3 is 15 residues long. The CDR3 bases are TGTGCCAGCAGCTCCCGTTCGGGGGGCCCCTACGAGCAGTACTTC. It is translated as CASSSRSGGPYEQYF.

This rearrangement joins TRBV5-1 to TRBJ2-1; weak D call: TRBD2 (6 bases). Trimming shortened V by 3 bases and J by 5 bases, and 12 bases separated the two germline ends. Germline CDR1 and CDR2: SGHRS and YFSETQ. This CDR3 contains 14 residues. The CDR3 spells CASSSRDWDNEQFF. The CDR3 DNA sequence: TGCGCCAGCAGCTCCCGGGACTGGGACAATGAGCAGTTCTTC.

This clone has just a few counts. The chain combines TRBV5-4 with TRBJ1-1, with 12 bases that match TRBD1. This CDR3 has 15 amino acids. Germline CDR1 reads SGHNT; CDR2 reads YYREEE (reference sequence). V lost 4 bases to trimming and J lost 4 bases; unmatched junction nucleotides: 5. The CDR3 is CASSGTGGVGTEAFF. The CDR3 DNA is TGTGCCAGCAGCGGGACAGGGGGCGTGGGCACTGAAGCTTTCTTT.

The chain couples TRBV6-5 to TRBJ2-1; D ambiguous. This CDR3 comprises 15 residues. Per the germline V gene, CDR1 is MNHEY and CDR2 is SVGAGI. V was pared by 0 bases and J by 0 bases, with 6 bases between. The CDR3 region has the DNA TGTGCCAGCAGTTACTCTTCAAACTCCTACAATGAGCAGTTCTTC. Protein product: CASSYSSNSYNEQFF.

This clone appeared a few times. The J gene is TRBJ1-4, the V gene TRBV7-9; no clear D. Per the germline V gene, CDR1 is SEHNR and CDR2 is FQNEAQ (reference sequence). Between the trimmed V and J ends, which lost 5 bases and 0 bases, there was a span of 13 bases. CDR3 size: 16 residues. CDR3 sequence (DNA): TGTGCCAGCAGCGATCAGGAGGCCCCAACTAATGAAAAACTGTTTTTT. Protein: CASSDQEAPTNEKLFF.

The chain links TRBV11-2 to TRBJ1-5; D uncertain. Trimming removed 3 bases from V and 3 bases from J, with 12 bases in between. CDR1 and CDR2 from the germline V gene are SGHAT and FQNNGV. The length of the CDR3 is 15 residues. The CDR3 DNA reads TGTGCCAGCAGCTTCTCGCCCGGGGACAATCAGCCCCAGCATTTT. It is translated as CASSFSPGDNQPQHF.

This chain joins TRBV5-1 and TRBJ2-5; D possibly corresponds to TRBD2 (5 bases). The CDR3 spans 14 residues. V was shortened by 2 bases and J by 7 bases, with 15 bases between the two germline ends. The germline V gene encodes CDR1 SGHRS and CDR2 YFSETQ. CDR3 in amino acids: CASSLRFGEGTQYF. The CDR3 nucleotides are TGCGCCAGCAGCTTAAGGTTCGGGGAAGGGACCCAGTACTTC.

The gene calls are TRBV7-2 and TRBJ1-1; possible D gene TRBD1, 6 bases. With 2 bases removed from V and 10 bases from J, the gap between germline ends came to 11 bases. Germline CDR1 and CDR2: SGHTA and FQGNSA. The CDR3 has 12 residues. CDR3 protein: CASSLNLGGAFF. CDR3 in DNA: TGTGCCAGCAGCTTAAATCTAGGGGGAGCTTTCTTT.

CDR3 region: CASSNTGTGVEKLFF. DNA for the CDR3: TGTGCCAGCAGCAATACCGGGACAGGGGTTGAAAAACTGTTTTTT. The chain couples TRBV5-4 to TRBJ1-4; TRBD1 matches 10 bases. CDR3 length: 15 amino acids. The V gene end was trimmed by 4 bases and the J gene end by 7 bases; junction bases not matched to a gene: 7. Germline V gene sequence: CDR1 SGHNT, CDR2 YYREEE (reference sequence).

The CDR3 here is CASSWTGGRGGELFF. In nucleotides, the CDR3 is TGTGCCAGCAGCTGGACAGGGGGACGCGGCGGGGAGCTGTTTTTT. The rearrangement uses TRBV14 and TRBJ2-2, with 10 bases identical to TRBD1. The CDR3 consists of 15 residues. CDR1 is SGHDN, CDR2 FVKESK, per germline. With V trimmed by 5 bases and J by 7 bases, 7 bases remained unmatched. Variable domain in full (rest from reference TRBV14 and TRBJ2-2): EAGVTQFPSHSVIEKGQTVTLRCDPISGHDNLYWYRRVMGKEIKFLLHFVKESKQDESGMPNNRFLAERTGGTYSTLKVQPAELEDSGVYFCASSWTGGRGGELFFGEGSRLTVL.

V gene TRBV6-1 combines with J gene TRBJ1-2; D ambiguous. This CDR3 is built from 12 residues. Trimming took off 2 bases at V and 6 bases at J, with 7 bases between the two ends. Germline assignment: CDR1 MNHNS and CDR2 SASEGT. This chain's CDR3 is CASSELRDGYTF. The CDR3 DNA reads TGTGCCAGCAGTGAACTCCGGGATGGCTACACCTTC.

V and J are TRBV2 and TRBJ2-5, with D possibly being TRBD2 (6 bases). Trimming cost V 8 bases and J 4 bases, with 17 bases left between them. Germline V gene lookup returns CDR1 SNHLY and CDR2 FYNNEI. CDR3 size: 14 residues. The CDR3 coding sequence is TGTGCCAGCCGCGGGACCCTCGGAGGAGAGACCCAGTACTTC. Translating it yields CASRGTLGGETQYF. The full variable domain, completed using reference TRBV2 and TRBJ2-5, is EPEVTQTPSHQVTQMGQEVILRCVPISNHLYFYWYRQILGQKVEFLVSFYNNEISEKSEIFDDQFSVERPDGSNFTLKIRSTKLEDSAMYFCASRGTLGGETQYFGPGTRLLVL.

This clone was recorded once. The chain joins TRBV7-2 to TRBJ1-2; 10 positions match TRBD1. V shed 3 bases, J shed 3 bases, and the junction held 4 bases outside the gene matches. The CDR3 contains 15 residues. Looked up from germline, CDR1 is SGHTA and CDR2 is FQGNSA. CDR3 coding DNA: TGTGCCAGCAGCTTTGGGGGACAGGGGTACTATGGCTACACCTTC. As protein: CASSFGGQGYYGYTF.